A selection of T cell receptor beta chains follows, all from one sample in a study of T cell responses to AZD1222 COVID-19 vaccine. Profiling relied on immunoSEQ multiplex PCR, and the TCRdb table lists in-frame clones only, not all of them. The table has more than 80,000 clones, about 94% seen once. The sample was peripheral blood, taken 28 days after the second AZD1222 dose. These receptors all stem from an adult who received the AZD1222 COVID-19 vaccine. The CDR3 runs from the conserved cysteine through the conserved F or W. D genes are given only for firm matches. Rows may omit the clone size; those that give it use once, few, many or a size class.

V gene	D gene	clone size	J gene	CDR3 protein	CDR3 DNA
TRBV5-1	TRBD2	-	TRBJ2-1	CASSSGTTHYNEQFF	TGCGCCAGCAGCTCCGGGACTACGCATTACAATGAGCAGTTCTTC
TRBV5-1	-	-	TRBJ1-1	CASSPRTDYNKNTEAFF	TGCGCCAGCAGCCCAAGGACAGACTATAACAAGAACACTGAAGCTTTCTTT
TRBV4-1	-	-	TRBJ1-2	CASSQTEVHFYGYTF	TGCGCCAGCAGCCAAACCGAAGTCCACTTCTATGGCTACACCTTC
TRBV28	TRBD1	-	TRBJ1-5	CASSPLIPQGAIQPQHF	TGTGCCAGCAGTCCCCTCATTCCACAGGGGGCGATTCAGCCCCAGCATTTT
TRBV6-2/TRBV6-3	TRBD2	-	TRBJ2-1	CASSPWSGTSGREQFF	TGTGCCAGCAGTCCGTGGAGCGGGACTAGCGGACGGGAGCAGTTCTTC
TRBV25-1	-	-	TRBJ2-1	CASSDVSRLRNEQFF	TGTGCCAGCAGCGATGTTAGCAGACTGAGGAATGAGCAGTTCTTC
TRBV18	-	-	TRBJ1-1	CASSPDRFLNTEAFF	TGTGCCAGCTCACCCGACCGGTTCCTGAACACTGAAGCTTTCTTT
TRBV4-1	-	-	TRBJ2-7	CASSQDEGGPSRYEQYF	TGCGCCAGCAGCCAAGACGAGGGGGGCCCTTCGCGGTACGAGCAGTACTTC
TRBV15	-	-	TRBJ2-5	CATITHQGAEETQYF	TGTGCCACCATAACACACCAAGGGGCTGAGGAGACCCAGTACTTC
TRBV7-2	TRBD1	-	TRBJ1-6	CASSLARTGLSPLHF	TGTGCCAGCAGCTTAGCTCGGACAGGGCTTTCACCCCTCCACTTT
TRBV2	TRBD1	once	TRBJ2-3	CASYGDRFGPADTQYF	TGTGCCAGCTATGGGGACAGGTTCGGCCCCGCAGATACGCAGTATTTT
TRBV6-2/TRBV6-3	TRBD2	-	TRBJ2-7	CASSPGLASSYEQYF	TGTGCCAGCAGCCCGGGACTAGCGAGCTCCTACGAGCAGTACTTC
TRBV7-2	-	-	TRBJ1-5	CASSPIGLQPQHF	TGTGCCAGCAGCCCCATAGGGTTACAGCCCCAGCATTTT
TRBV5-1	TRBD1	once	TRBJ2-1	CASRPPGQGSNEQFF	TGCGCCAGCAGGCCTCCGGGACAGGGGTCCAATGAGCAGTTCTTC
TRBV5-4	TRBD1	-	TRBJ2-3	CASSLPTTGADTQYF	TGTGCCAGCAGCTTACCCACTACAGGGGCAGATACGCAGTATTTT
TRBV19	TRBD2	-	TRBJ2-1	CASSPLGLAGGAYNEQFF	TGTGCCAGTAGTCCCCTCGGACTAGCGGGGGGAGCCTACAATGAGCAGTTCTTC
TRBV2	-	-	TRBJ1-2	CASGRGNYGYTF	TGTGCCAGCGGCAGGGGTAACTATGGCTACACCTTC
TRBV6-2/TRBV6-3	-	-	TRBJ1-2	CASSYRTAYGYTF	TGTGCCAGCAGTTATAGGACTGCATATGGCTACACCTTC
TRBV28	TRBD2	-	TRBJ2-3	CASSLFSGGDTDTQYF	TGTGCCAGCAGTTTATTTAGCGGGGGGGACACAGATACGCAGTATTTT
TRBV28	TRBD2	once	TRBJ2-1	CASYGAGRNNEQFF	TGTGCCAGCTACGGAGCGGGGAGAAACAATGAGCAGTTCTTC
TRBV7-2	-	few	TRBJ1-5	CASSNRQSNQPQHF	TGTGCCAGCAGCAACCGACAGAGCAATCAGCCCCAGCATTTT
TRBV5-6	-	-	TRBJ2-2	CASSPSGVRTGELFF	TGTGCCAGCAGCCCATCGGGGGTTCGGACCGGGGAGCTGTTTTTT
TRBV29-1	TRBD2	-	TRBJ2-3	CSVTSGLRTDTQYF	TGCAGCGTCACTAGCGGCCTACGCACAGATACGCAGTATTTT
TRBV28	-	-	TRBJ2-5	CASSLWGGGQETQYF	TGTGCCAGCAGTTTATGGGGGGGAGGCCAAGAGACCCAGTACTTC
TRBV6-6	-	-	TRBJ1-2	CASSSNYGYTF	TGTGCCAGCAGTTCTAACTATGGCTACACCTTC
TRBV24-1	-	-	TRBJ1-1	CATSERGSTEAFF	TGTGCCACCAGTGAACGGGGGAGCACTGAAGCTTTCTTT
TRBV9	TRBD1	once	TRBJ2-2	CASSVWRDRPGELFF	TGTGCCAGCAGCGTATGGCGGGACAGGCCCGGGGAGCTGTTTTTT
TRBV30	-	-	TRBJ2-3	CAWSFLGASTDTQYF	TGTGCCTGGAGTTTTTTGGGGGCTTCCACAGATACGCAGTATTTT
TRBV6-5	-	-	TRBJ1-2	CASSYSEGLAGYTF	TGTGCCAGCAGTTACTCGGAGGGGCTAGCCGGCTACACCTTC
TRBV11-3	-	-	TRBJ2-5	CASSLGGQETQYF	TGTGCCAGCAGCTTAGGGGGCCAAGAGACCCAGTACTTC
TRBV5-5	TRBD1	-	TRBJ1-5	CASSADRVKGQPQHF	TGTGCCAGCAGCGCCGACAGGGTAAAGGGCCAGCCCCAGCATTTT
TRBV5-1	-	-	TRBJ1-3	CASSLGAYTSGNTIYF	TGCGCCAGCAGCTTGGGGGCCTACACCTCTGGAAACACCATATATTTT
TRBV29-1	-	-	TRBJ2-7	CSVADRSYEQYF	TGCAGCGTTGCCGACAGATCCTACGAGCAGTACTTC
TRBV5-1	TRBD2	-	TRBJ2-3	CASSPNSGGDTQYF	TGCGCCAGCAGCCCCAACTCGGGGGGAGATACGCAGTATTTT
TRBV5-8	-	-	TRBJ2-2	CASSEMWGAGTGELFF	TGTGCCAGCAGCGAGATGTGGGGGGCCGGTACCGGGGAGCTGTTTTTT
TRBV3-1/TRBV3-2	-	-	TRBJ1-2	CASSQGHTSYGYTF	TGTGCCAGCAGCCAAGGCCACACCTCCTATGGCTACACCTTC
TRBV14	-	-	TRBJ1-1	CASSQDRWSRDISTEAFF	TGTGCCAGCAGCCAAGATCGATGGTCCCGGGACATTAGCACTGAAGCTTTCTTT
TRBV5-1	-	-	TRBJ1-1	CASSWEGGKAFF	TGCGCCAGCAGCTGGGAGGGTGGCAAGGCTTTCTTT
TRBV9	-	once	TRBJ1-2	CASSEDGGSPYTF	TGTGCCAGCAGCGAGGACGGGGGTTCTCCCTACACCTTC
TRBV15	-	-	TRBJ2-3	CATSYRDLAGADTQYF	TGTGCCACCAGCTACCGGGACCTAGCTGGGGCAGATACGCAGTATTTT
TRBV19	-	once	TRBJ1-4	CASRGSSTSEREKLFF	TGTGCCAGTAGGGGGAGTAGTACCTCTGAACGGGAAAAACTGTTTTTT
TRBV14	-	-	TRBJ1-3	CASSQDNYANGGNTIYF	TGTGCCAGCAGCCAAGATAATTACGCCAATGGTGGAAACACCATATATTTT
TRBV28	-	-	TRBJ1-6	CASSRISNSPLHF	TGTGCCAGCAGTCGGATTTCTAATTCACCCCTCCACTTT
TRBV4-1	TRBD1	-	TRBJ2-7	CASSQDRDSLTTYEQYF	TGCGCCAGCAGCCAAGATCGGGACAGCTTGACGACCTACGAGCAGTACTTC
TRBV6-5	-	few	TRBJ1-1	CASSYLRTMNTEAFF	TGTGCCAGCAGTTATTTGCGGACTATGAACACTGAAGCTTTCTTT
TRBV9	TRBD1	-	TRBJ1-2	CASTEGQGSYGYTF	TGTGCCAGCACCGAAGGACAGGGGAGTTATGGCTACACCTTC
TRBV7-3	-	-	TRBJ2-2	CASSLGGGANTGELFF	TGTGCCAGCAGCCTAGGCGGGGGCGCGAACACCGGGGAGCTGTTTTTT
TRBV5-4	-	-	TRBJ2-6	CASSPGLRGANVLTF	TGTGCCAGCAGCCCGGGACTCCGAGGGGCCAACGTCCTGACTTTC
TRBV10-3	-	-	TRBJ1-1	CAISGTANTEAFF	TGTGCCATCAGTGGGACAGCGAACACTGAAGCTTTCTTT
TRBV10-2	TRBD1	-	TRBJ1-1	CASSPTGQGINTEAFF	TGCGCCAGCAGTCCCACAGGACAGGGTATAAACACTGAAGCTTTCTTT
TRBV28	-	-	TRBJ1-1	CASNRRGGFDAFF	TGTGCCAGCAATCGAAGGGGGGGGTTTGATGCTTTCTTT
TRBV30	TRBD1	few	TRBJ2-3	CAWSVLLGQGRDTQYF	TGTGCCTGGAGTGTACTTCTTGGACAGGGCAGAGATACGCAGTATTTT
TRBV19	-	-	TRBJ2-5	CASSTTRTVSAQYF	TGTGCCAGTAGTACCACTCGGACAGTCAGCGCCCAGTACTTC
TRBV5-6	-	-	TRBJ1-3	CASSLGQSSGNTIYF	TGTGCCAGCAGCTTGGGCCAGAGCTCTGGAAACACCATATATTTT
TRBV27	-	once	TRBJ1-1	CASSSGAYAFF	TGTGCCAGCAGTTCCGGGGCGTATGCTTTCTTT
TRBV11-2	TRBD2	-	TRBJ2-7	CASSESLAGGLYEQYF	TGTGCCAGCAGCGAATCGCTAGCGGGGGGCCTCTACGAGCAGTACTTC
TRBV7-9	-	few	TRBJ1-5	CASSFGNQPQHF	TGTGCCAGCAGCTTCGGAAATCAGCCCCAGCATTTT
TRBV5-1	TRBD2	-	TRBJ2-5	CASSLTSGARETQYF	TGCGCCAGCAGCTTAACTAGCGGGGCGCGGGAGACCCAGTACTTC
TRBV5-6	TRBD1	-	TRBJ1-3	CASSPDRGLSGNTIYF	TGTGCCAGCAGCCCGGACAGGGGGCTTTCTGGAAACACCATATATTTT
TRBV19	TRBD1	-	TRBJ1-5	CASSSQGAGQPQHF	TGTGCCAGTAGTTCACAGGGGGCAGGGCAGCCCCAGCATTTT